The clone carrying this T cell receptor beta chain came up a few times. The antigen is undetermined. This specimen belongs to a study of cytomegalovirus exposure and HLA in healthy donors. The V end lost 5 bases, the J end lost 4 bases, and 19 bases lay between the germline ends. Looked up from germline, CDR1 is SGHRS and CDR2 is YFSETQ. This CDR3 is built from 16 residues. PCR employed 60 Vbeta and 13 Jbeta primers. The repertoire was sequenced with immunoSEQ multiplex PCR; TCRdb's copy has only in-frame clones and lacks some. The data contain about 120,000 clones, approximately 81% of them singletons. Findings and limits, study-wide: By a later analysis, the bulk of CMV-associated TCR beta chains appeared HLA-restricted.

The chain uses TRBV5-1 and TRBJ2-1; perhaps TRBD2 as D (7 bases). The sequenced sample consisted of PBMCs. The source is a woman aged 25 to 45 in good health and CMV-seronegative. The CDR3 nucleotides are TGCGCCAGCAGTAGGAGTGGGAGCGGGACATACAATGAGCAGTTCTTC. Residues: CASSRSGSGTYNEQFF.